A single sample is the source of the 32 T cell receptor beta chains below, sequenced in a study of identical twins. MiXCR was run by TCRdb on the 5' RACE reads, yielding one entry per CDR3 protein. The table lists 500,000 to 650,000 distinct CDR3 sequences, approximately 20% of them singletons. These records were also assigned to another study, of yellow fever vaccine responses in identical twins.

Material: CD4+ T cells sorted from blood. These receptors were obtained from a woman between 18 and 29 years old in good health.

This clonotype was found a few times. The chain has TRBV5-8 and TRBJ1-5; 10 nucleotides align to TRBD1. The CDR3 contains 16 residues. From germline, CDR1 is SGHTS and CDR2 YDEGEE. V was clipped by 0 bases and J by 3 bases; unmatched bases: 3. CDR3 in DNA: TGTGCCAGCAGCTTGGTGGGACAGGGGTCCAATCAGCCCCAGCATTTT. Amino acid sequence: CASSLVGQGSNQPQHF.

Here the CDR3 DNA reads TGTGCCAGCAGCATACAGGTTAGCGAGCAGTACGTC. Amino acid sequence: CASSIQVSEQYV. The chain joins TRBV7-9 to TRBJ2-7; a weak D match, TRBD1 (5 bases). Germline V CDR1 and CDR2: SEHNR, FQNEAQ (reference sequence). The length of the CDR3 is 12 residues. With 5 bases removed from V and 6 bases from J, the gap between germline ends came to 11 bases.

In this sample, this clonotype turned up a few times. The CDR3 DNA sequence: TGCGCCAGCAGCCGAGGACAGGGGGCCAACACCGGGGAGCTGTTTTTT. This translates into CASSRGQGANTGELFF. J is TRBJ2-2 and V is TRBV5-1, with TRBD1 matching over 11 bases. J lost 2 bases, V lost 4 bases, and 4 bases had no gene match. Germline V lookup: CDR1 SGHRS, CDR2 YFSETQ. The CDR3 consists of 16 residues.

This clonotype was detected a few times. The chain recombines TRBV12-3 or TRBV12-4 with TRBJ1-2, with TRBD1 identical over 7 bases. The ends lost 3 bases at V and 0 bases at J; junction bases unmatched: 4. The CDR3 consists of 15 residues. The CDR3 region is CASSFRQGANYGYTF. CDR3 DNA: TGTGCCAGCAGTTTCCGACAGGGAGCTAACTATGGCTACACCTTC.

The V gene is TRBV5-5, the J gene TRBJ2-1; D might be TRBD1 (5 bases). The CDR3 runs 17 residues. V shed 0 bases and J shed 3 bases, with 16 bases lying between them. Germline V gene sequence: CDR1 SGHKS, CDR2 YYEKEE (reference sequence). The CDR3 DNA is TGTGCCAGCAGCTTGGGGGGCTTCGCAGGGAACTACAATGAGCAGTTCTTC. This gives the protein CASSLGGFAGNYNEQFF. Full variable domain (outside the CDR3, taken from reference TRBV5-5 and TRBJ2-1): DAGVTQSPTHLIKTRGQQVTLRCSPISGHKSVSWYQQVLGQGPQFIFQYYEKEERGRGNFPDRFSARQFPNYSSELNVNALLLGDSALYLCASSLGGFAGNYNEQFFGPGTRLTVL.

CDR3 residues: CASSPPPGGGTDTQYF. CDR3 bases: TGTGCCAGCAGCCCGCCCCCGGGGGGAGGCACAGATACGCAGTATTTT. The rearrangement uses TRBV5-4 and TRBJ2-3, with 7 bases fitting TRBD2. This CDR3 is built from 16 residues. J gave up 1 base and V 4 bases, and 9 bases lay outside the gene matches. CDR1 is SGHNT, CDR2 YYREEE, per germline (reference sequence).

V gene TRBV20-1 combines with J gene TRBJ1-5, with 7 positions matching TRBD1. CDR3 length: 19 residues. Germline CDR1 and CDR2: DFQATT and SNEGSKA (reference sequence). The V gene end was trimmed by 0 bases and the J gene end by 1 base; junction bases not matched to a gene: 15. The CDR3: CSARDMAGGAISSNQPQHF. The CDR3 DNA sequence: TGCAGTGCTAGAGATATGGCAGGGGGTGCGATTTCGAGCAATCAGCCCCAGCATTTT.

V usage is TRBV11-2 and J usage is TRBJ2-2; D is possibly TRBD1 (5 bases). The CDR3 consists of 14 residues. Germline V lookup: CDR1 SGHAT, CDR2 FQNNGV. V was pared by 1 base and J by 8 bases, with 11 bases between. CDR3 sequence reads: CASSLARAMGELFF. DNA for the CDR3: TGTGCCAGCAGCTTAGCCAGGGCGATGGGGGAGCTGTTTTTT.

This clonotype occurred a few times. The J gene is TRBJ1-2, the V gene TRBV19; tentative D call: TRBD1 (5 bases). The CDR3 sequence is 13 residues long. Trimming removed 10 bases from V and 4 bases from J, with 16 bases in between. Germline CDR1 LNHDA, CDR2 SQIVND (reference sequence). The CDR3 loop reads CATRLQGGYGYTF. The CDR3 nucleotides are TGTGCCACCAGACTCCAGGGTGGCTATGGCTACACCTTC. Supplemented by reference TRBV19 and TRBJ1-2, the full variable domain reads DGGITQSPKYLFRKEGQNVTLSCEQNLNHDAMYWYRQDPGQGLRLIYYSQIVNDFQKGDIAEGYSVSREKKESFPLTVTSAQKNPTAFYLCATRLQGGYGYTFGSGTRLTVV.

In DNA, the CDR3 is TGTGCCAGCAGCCAGACCGTACGGGAGCCAAGGAATGAGCAGTTCTTC. Amino acids: CASSQTVREPRNEQFF. The V call is TRBV5-6, the J call TRBJ2-1, with a possible D match to TRBD2 (6 bases). The CDR3 has 16 residues. Germline V gives CDR1 SGHDT, CDR2 YYEEEE. V was pared by 4 bases and J by 7 bases, with 21 bases between.

The chain employs TRBV28 and TRBJ1-4, with TRBD1 matching 8 bases. Germline V gene sequence: CDR1 MDHEN, CDR2 SYDVKM. The V and J ends lost 7 bases and 8 bases, in that order; junction bases with no gene match: 6. This CDR3 comprises 13 residues. The CDR3 DNA reads TGTGCCAGCACAGCAGGGGGCTGGGAAAAACTGTTTTTT. Amino acids: CASTAGGWEKLFF.

This clonotype was seen a handful of times. The chain recombines TRBV12-3 or TRBV12-4 with TRBJ1-1; 7 bases map to TRBD1. The V and J ends lost 3 bases and 0 bases, in that order; junction bases with no gene match: 7. The CDR3 is 16 residues long. The CDR3 sequence is CASSLVVGTVNTEAFF. The CDR3 region has the DNA TGTGCCAGCAGTTTGGTAGTGGGGACAGTGAACACTGAAGCTTTCTTT.

V gene TRBV10-3 combines with J gene TRBJ1-5; 8 bases are a match to TRBD1. Germline assignment: CDR1 ENHRY and CDR2 SYGVKD. The trim removed 6 bases at V and 4 bases at J, leaving 8 bases unmatched. The CDR3 sequence is 15 residues long. The CDR3 DNA follows: TGTGCCATCAGCCCCGGGACAGGATCAAATCAGCCCCAGCATTTT. Amino acid sequence: CAISPGTGSNQPQHF.

This clonotype was detected a few times. The genes are TRBV7-9 and TRBJ2-3, with a tentative D call TRBD1 (6 bases). CDR1 is SEHNR and CDR2 is FQNEAQ in the germline V gene (reference sequence). V was shortened by 3 bases and J by 8 bases, with 24 bases between the two germline ends. CDR3 size: 17 residues. The CDR3 region is CASSFVGLRTATSTQYF. The CDR3, as DNA: TGTGCCAGCAGCTTCGTAGGGCTCAGGACAGCGACTTCTACGCAGTATTTT.

The chain recombines TRBV24-1 with TRBJ2-7; D is tentatively TRBD1 or TRBD2 (5 bases each). Germline CDR1 is KGHDR and CDR2 is SFDVKD. The CDR3 has 14 amino acids. V lost 2 bases, J lost 2 bases, and 9 bases lay in between. The CDR3 reads CATSDWDRPYEQYF. The CDR3 DNA sequence: TGTGCCACCAGTGATTGGGACCGACCCTACGAGCAGTACTTC.

This clonotype showed up just a few times. V usage is TRBV29-1 and J usage is TRBJ2-2; D is perhaps TRBD2 (5 bases). V was shortened by 5 bases and J by 2 bases, with 9 bases between the two germline ends. The CDR3 is made up of 13 amino acids. Germline assignment: CDR1 SQVTM and CDR2 ANQGSEA. Written as DNA, the CDR3 is TGCAGCGTTTCTAGCCTTAACACCGGGGAGCTGTTTTTT. Translating gives CSVSSLNTGELFF.

This clonotype appeared a few times. The J gene is TRBJ1-1, the V gene TRBV11-2, with D maybe TRBD1 (5 bases). With 5 bases removed from V and 4 bases from J, the gap between germline ends came to 14 bases. Germline V gene lookup returns CDR1 SGHAT and CDR2 FQNNGV. The CDR3 contains 14 residues. CDR3 residues: CASSPLEGVTEAFF. The CDR3 coding sequence is TGTGCCAGCAGCCCCCTCGAAGGGGTCACTGAAGCTTTCTTT. The entire variable domain, with the rest obtained from reference TRBV11-2 and TRBJ1-1, is as follows: EAGVAQSPRYKIIEKRQSVAFWCNPISGHATLYWYQQILGQGPKLLIQFQNNGVVDDSQLPKDRFSAERLKGVDSTLKIQPAKLEDSAVYLCASSPLEGVTEAFFGQGTRLTVV.

In this sample, this clonotype turned up a few times. The gene calls are TRBV5-6 and TRBJ1-5, with D possibly being TRBD1 (6 bases). V shed 1 base and J shed 0 bases, with 17 bases lying between them. This CDR3 contains 18 residues. Germline assignment: CDR1 SGHDT and CDR2 YYEEEE. The CDR3 protein is CASSLTRGLTYSNQPQHF. The CDR3 DNA sequence: TGTGCCAGCAGCTTGACCAGGGGCTTAACTTATAGCAATCAGCCCCAGCATTTT.

The chain combines TRBV7-9 with TRBJ2-2, with D unclear. Germline-derived CDR1 and CDR2 are SEHNR and FQNEAQ (reference sequence). The CDR3 is made up of 16 amino acids. Trimming took off 2 bases at V and 1 base at J, with 11 bases between the two ends. Here the CDR3 DNA reads TGTGCCAGCAGCTTACGTGCGACAATGAACACCGGGGAGCTGTTTTTT. The encoded protein is CASSLRATMNTGELFF.

Details on this clonotype: A much more abundant neighbour one base away suggests this may be a read error. This chain uses TRBV3-1 with TRBJ2-2, with D perhaps TRBD1 (5 bases). CDR1 and CDR2 (germline): LGHDT, YNNKEL (reference sequence). The CDR3 runs to 15 residues. CDR3 sequence reads: CASTQEWGEVGELFF. DNA for the CDR3: TGTGCCAGCACCCAAGAGTGGGGCGAGGTCGGGGAGCTGTTTTTT.

The genes are TRBV18 and TRBJ2-7; D remains unclear. Germline CDR1 is KGHSH and CDR2 is LQKENI. The CDR3 extends over 13 amino acids. V shed 6 bases and J shed 4 bases, with 13 bases lying between them. The CDR3 coding sequence is TGTGCCAGCTCTCCGGCTGTACCTTACGAGCAGTACTTC. It encodes CASSPAVPYEQYF.

This chain joins TRBV15 and TRBJ2-1, with D uncertain. Trimming stripped 1 base from V and 1 base from J, with 8 bases between. The CDR3 totals 15 residues. Germline lookup yields CDR1 LNHNV and CDR2 YYDKDF (reference sequence). In nucleotides, the CDR3 is TGTGCCACCAGCAGAGGGTTGGGTTCCTACAATGAGCAGTTCTTC. Amino acid sequence: CATSRGLGSYNEQFF.

Of note for this clonotype: A single base is all that separates this from a far larger clone, so a read error is likely. This chain uses TRBV5-1 with TRBJ2-2; D is undetermined. The CDR3 sequence is 12 residues long. CDR1 is SGHRS, CDR2 YFSETQ, per germline. The CDR3 loop is CARSLGTGELFF. The CDR3 nucleotides are TGCGCCAGAAGCTTGGGCACCGGGGAGCTGTTTTTT.

The chain uses TRBV12-3 or TRBV12-4 and TRBJ2-3; D gene unclear. Trimming took off 6 bases at V and 2 bases at J, with 15 bases between the two ends. This CDR3 spans 15 amino acids. CDR3 DNA sequence: TGTGCCAGCAGGGCCTCTGGCTTGTTCACAGATACGCAGTATTTT. It yields the protein CASRASGLFTDTQYF.

V usage is TRBV7-2 and J usage is TRBJ2-7; 7 nucleotides align to TRBD2. CDR3 length: 15 residues. With 5 bases clipped from V and 2 bases from J, the junction kept 9 bases outside the gene matches. Germline loops: CDR1 SGHTA, CDR2 FQGNSA. The CDR3 is CASSQAGSYTYEQYF. The CDR3 nucleotides are TGTGCCAGCAGCCAAGCGGGGTCCTATACCTACGAGCAGTACTTC.

V usage is TRBV12-3 or TRBV12-4 and J usage is TRBJ2-5; no firm D call. Trimming removed 4 bases from V and 6 bases from J, with 15 bases in between. The CDR3 covers 14 residues. CDR3 region: CASSWADKGKTQYF. DNA of the CDR3: TGTGCCAGCAGTTGGGCAGACAAAGGAAAGACCCAGTACTTC.

The chain links TRBV12-3 or TRBV12-4 to TRBJ1-6; no firm D call. Trimming took off 2 bases at V and 9 bases at J, with 14 bases between the two ends. This CDR3 has 15 amino acids. The CDR3 region is CASSLRKFNGSPLHF. Written as DNA, the CDR3 is TGTGCCAGCAGTTTAAGGAAATTCAACGGTTCACCCCTCCACTTT.

This clonotype was counted many times. The V call is TRBV12-3 or TRBV12-4, the J call TRBJ2-5, with TRBD2 matching over 15 bases. With 5 bases clipped from V and 2 bases from J, the junction kept 6 bases outside the gene matches. This CDR3 has 17 residues. The CDR3 protein is CASSHGTSGGLQETQYF. CDR3 DNA: TGTGCCAGCAGTCACGGGACTAGCGGGGGGCTTCAAGAGACCCAGTACTTC.

The chain is built from TRBV4-2 and TRBJ2-3; D may be TRBD2 (5 bases). The germline V gene has CDR1 LGHNA and CDR2 YNFKEQ. Deletions cut 0 bases from V and 4 bases from J, with 5 bases between. CDR3 length: 13 residues. CDR3 loop: CASSQDSADTQYF. The CDR3 nucleotides are TGTGCCAGCAGCCAAGATAGCGCAGATACGCAGTATTTT.

This clonotype was seen more than once but under ten times. The rearrangement joins TRBV25-1 to TRBJ1-3; D uncertain. The CDR3 runs 14 residues. Germline V lookup: CDR1 MGHDK, CDR2 SYGVNS. The V gene lost 4 bases and the J gene lost 4 bases, with 11 bases spanning the gap. CDR3 DNA sequence: TGTGCCAGCAGTGTATTGGGATACGGAAACACCATATATTTT. Protein sequence: CASSVLGYGNTIYF.

This rearrangement joins TRBV5-6 to TRBJ2-5; maybe TRBD1 (5 bases). The germline V gene encodes CDR1 SGHDT and CDR2 YYEEEE. With 4 bases removed from V and 3 bases from J, the gap between germline ends came to 10 bases. The CDR3 is made up of 13 amino acids. CDR3 DNA: TGTGCCAGCAGCGCAGGGATGGAAGAGACCCAGTACTTC. Its protein product is CASSAGMEETQYF.

This clonotype turned up a few times. The chain recombines TRBV20-1 with TRBJ1-1, with D uncertain. Germline V gene sequence: CDR1 DFQATT, CDR2 SNEGSKA (reference sequence). Trimming pared 0 bases from V and 4 bases from J, leaving 12 bases between. The length of the CDR3 is 14 residues. CDR3 nucleotide sequence: TGCAGTGCTAGAGATCCCTCCTCGGGCACTGAAGCTTTCTTT. Its protein is CSARDPSSGTEAFF.